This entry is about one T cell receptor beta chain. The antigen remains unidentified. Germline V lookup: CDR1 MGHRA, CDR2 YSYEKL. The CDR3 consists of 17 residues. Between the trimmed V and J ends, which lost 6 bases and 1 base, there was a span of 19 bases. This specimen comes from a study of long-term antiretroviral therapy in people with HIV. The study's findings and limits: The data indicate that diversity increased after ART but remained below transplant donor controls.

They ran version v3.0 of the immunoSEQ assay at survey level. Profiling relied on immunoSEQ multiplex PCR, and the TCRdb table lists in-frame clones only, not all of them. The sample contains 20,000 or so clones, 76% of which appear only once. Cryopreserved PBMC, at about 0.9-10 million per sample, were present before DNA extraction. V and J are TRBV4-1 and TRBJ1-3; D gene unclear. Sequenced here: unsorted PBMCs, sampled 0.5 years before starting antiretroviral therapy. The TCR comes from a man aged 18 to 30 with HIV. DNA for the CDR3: TGCGCCAGCAGTAGCCTGATCGAGAGTCCATCTGGAAACACCATATATTTT. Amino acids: CASSSLIESPSGNTIYF.